Shown below are 14 T cell receptor beta chains from a single sample sequenced in a study of beta chain features in type 1 diabetes. The authors reverse transcribed all of the isolated RNA, so sequencing captured expressed TCRB transcripts. The protocol was immunoSEQ multiplex PCR, while the TCRdb copy is restricted to in-frame clones and leaves out a portion. The sample has 640,000 or so clones; 11% to 15% are singletons. Their antigen targets remain unknown. The study, taken as a whole, reports: Significant though moderate, a shortening of TCRB CDR3s appeared in all four CD4+ subsets of Type 1 diabetes patients.

The sample was naive CD4+ T cells from blood. The receptor set was obtained from a man aged 18-30 years with type 1 diabetes.

This sequence joins TRBV19 and TRBJ2-2, with a weak D call TRBD1 (6 bases). Trimming stripped 5 bases from V and 4 bases from J, with 14 bases between. There are 15 residues in the CDR3. Germline V CDR1 and CDR2: LNHDA, SQIVND (reference sequence). CDR3 sequence reads: CASSQPGHTTGELFF. DNA of the CDR3: TGTGCCAGTAGTCAGCCGGGACATACCACCGGGGAGCTGTTTTTT.

The chain is built from TRBV20-1 and TRBJ2-1; D is unresolved. Germline V gene sequence: CDR1 DFQATT, CDR2 SNEGSKA (reference sequence). V lost 5 bases and J lost 4, with 6 bases in between. This CDR3 is 11 amino acids long. CDR3 DNA sequence: TGCAGTGCTTTTATTTACAATGAGCAGTTCTTC. It is translated as CSAFIYNEQFF.

Here the CDR3 reads CASSRAGSYEQYF. The CDR3 DNA reads as TGTGCCAGCAGTCGGGCGGGTTCCTACGAGCAGTACTTC. V and J are TRBV28 and TRBJ2-7, with D perhaps TRBD2 (5 bases). Trimming cost V 5 bases and J 1 base, with 9 bases left between them. The CDR3 runs to 13 residues. The germline V gene has CDR1 MDHEN and CDR2 SYDVKM.

V is TRBV7-2 and J is TRBJ1-1; D is uncertain. CDR1 SGHTA and CDR2 FQGNSA come from the germline V gene. V lost 8 bases and J 4 bases, leaving 14 bases between the germline ends. The CDR3 runs 13 residues. The CDR3 DNA reads TGTGCCAGCCGAATTCAGACGGCCACTGAAGCTTTCTTT. Amino acid sequence: CASRIQTATEAFF.

The chain combines TRBV29-1 with TRBJ2-2, with a tentative D call TRBD1 (6 bases). The CDR3 is 14 amino acids. Germline CDR1 and CDR2: SQVTM and ANQGSEA. V was trimmed by 6 bases and J by 4 bases, leaving 15 bases between them. The CDR3 DNA is TGCAGCGTGGGACGGACAGCCTCCACCGGGGAGCTGTTTTTT. It encodes CSVGRTASTGELFF.

The chain uses TRBV25-1 and TRBJ2-1, with unresolved D. The CDR3 runs to 11 residues. The V end was cut by 4 bases, the J end by 5 bases, with 3 bases between. The germline V gene encodes CDR1 MGHDK and CDR2 SYGVNS. CDR3 sequence: CASSAHNEQFF. CDR3 sequence (DNA): TGTGCCAGCAGTGCCCACAATGAGCAGTTCTTC.

This clone was counted only a few times. The J gene is TRBJ1-5, the V gene TRBV6-1; the match to TRBD1 covers 9 bases. V gave up 6 bases and J gave up 12 bases; unmatched junction bases: 15. There are 15 residues in the CDR3. Germline V gene sequence: CDR1 MNHNS, CDR2 SASEGT. The CDR3 protein is CASRVDRGSTLLQHF. In DNA form, the CDR3 reads TGTGCCAGCAGAGTGGACAGGGGTTCTACCCTGCTCCAGCATTTT.

This chain links TRBV7-9 with TRBJ1-1; no firm D call. V was clipped by 1 base and J by 4 bases, with 13 bases between them. This CDR3 has 15 residues. The germline V gene has CDR1 SEHNR and CDR2 FQNEAQ (reference sequence). The CDR3 spells CASSLVSGRGTEAFF. CDR3 nucleotides: TGTGCCAGCAGCTTAGTGAGTGGGCGGGGCACTGAAGCTTTCTTT.

The V and J genes are TRBV7-8 and TRBJ2-7, with D hard to call. The CDR3 is 14 amino acids. The ends were cut back, 5 bases at V and 3 bases at J, with 14 bases in the middle. Germline assignment: CDR1 SGHVS and CDR2 FQNEAQ. The CDR3 region is CASSLSGNSYEQYF. The CDR3 DNA sequence: TGTGCCAGCAGCCTCTCGGGTAATAGCTACGAGCAGTACTTC.

This clone occurred a few times. The chain joins TRBV19 to TRBJ2-5, with D tentatively TRBD1 (6 bases). Germline V CDR1 and CDR2: LNHDA, SQIVND (reference sequence). This CDR3 comprises 16 residues. V was pared by 3 bases and J by 7 bases, with 21 bases between. In nucleotides, the CDR3 is TGTGCCAGTAGTATCCAGACTGGAGCCGGGACACGGACCCAGTACTTC. Translating it yields CASSIQTGAGTRTQYF.

The chain joins TRBV30 to TRBJ2-1; no reliable D call. The CDR3 runs 13 residues. Germline V CDR1 and CDR2: GTSNPN, SVGIG (reference sequence). With 4 bases removed from V and 2 bases from J, the gap between germline ends came to 9 bases. CDR3: CAWMQVPYNEQFF. The CDR3 DNA reads as TGTGCCTGGATGCAGGTACCCTACAATGAGCAGTTCTTC.

The V and J genes are TRBV9 and TRBJ2-2, with D tentatively TRBD2 (6 bases). The CDR3 spans 16 residues. From germline, CDR1 is SGDLS and CDR2 YYNGEE. Trimming took 4 bases from V and 0 from J, leaving 13 bases between them. The CDR3 sequence: CASSPRRGANTGELFF. For the CDR3, the DNA is TGTGCCAGCAGCCCTCGGCGGGGCGCGAACACCGGGGAGCTGTTTTTT.

J is TRBJ2-7 and V is TRBV7-2, with 9 bases that match TRBD2. CDR1 is SGHTA and CDR2 is FQGNSA in the germline V gene. V lost 3 bases to trimming and J lost 3 bases; unmatched junction nucleotides: 6. The CDR3 consists of 15 residues. CDR3 amino acids: CASSFPGLAIYEQYF. CDR3 DNA: TGTGCCAGCAGCTTCCCGGGACTAGCTATCTACGAGCAGTACTTC.

This clone occurred a few times. The rearrangement links TRBV30 to TRBJ2-7; D is perhaps TRBD1 (7 bases). Germline V gene data show CDR1 as GTSNPN and CDR2 as SVGIG (reference sequence). The length of the CDR3 is 15 residues. The germline V and J ends were trimmed by 3 bases and 0 bases, with 15 bases remaining between them. Written as DNA, the CDR3 is TGTGCCTGGAGGCGCGGGACAGCCAGCTCCTACGAGCAGTACTTC. It yields the protein CAWRRGTASSYEQYF.